The sequence of this T cell receptor beta chain was determined in a study of blood T cell repertoires in COVID-19. As for the study in general: Acute and convalescent COVID-19 samples came from the United States, Italy and Spain. In each case, the material was cDNA or gDNA derived from T cells, B-cell-depleted T cells, or PBMCs.

Authors' data handling: Estimation of nucleated cell counts relied on the amplification of reference gene primers. Produced via immunoSEQ multiplex PCR; TCRdb's table is partial and in-frame only. That table is the source of V, J and clone size, and D and trimming were worked out from the DNA. The sample consists of a few hundred thousand clones, 70% to 90% of them appearing once. From germline, CDR1 is DFQATT and CDR2 SNEGSKA (reference sequence). This CDR3 contains 16 residues. Trimming took 3 bases from V and 1 from J; bases not matched to a gene: 11. The clonotype originates from a man aged 50-60 years who had recovered from COVID-19. The chain recombines TRBV20-1 with TRBJ2-5; 7 nucleotides agree with TRBD1. Specimen: peripheral blood. CDR3 coding DNA: TGCAGTGCTAGTCCCTCCAGGGGGACCAGCCAAGAGACCCAGTACTTC. It is translated as CSASPSRGTSQETQYF.